The entry below gives a single TCR beta chain sequence along with its context. Its antigen is not identified. This CDR3 region has 12 residues. V was shortened by 3 bases and J by 1 base, with 4 bases between the two germline ends. CDR1 and CDR2 from the germline V gene are MGHDK and SYGVNS. The data belong to a study of cytomegalovirus exposure and HLA in healthy donors. Regarding the study as a whole: Productive rates of about 87% or about 30% were seen for most TCR beta V segments in an earlier analysis. A link between a missense DCLRE1C variant and TCR beta V- and J-gene trimming emerged from a later analysis. By HLA locus, TCR association rates varied in a later analysis, with DRB1 showing the most and HLA-C the fewest.

Primers included in the PCR were 60 Vbeta and 13 Jbeta primers. Using immunoSEQ multiplex PCR, the repertoire was profiled, and TCRdb retains in-frame clones only, with some absent. This sample lists approximately 70,000 clones; its ten largest clones have over 1.5%. The specimen was PBMCs. The TCR comes from a woman younger than 45 in good health and CMV-seronegative. The chain links TRBV25-1 to TRBJ2-7; no clear D. The CDR3 loop reads CASSDRSYEQYF. CDR3 DNA: TGTGCCAGCAGTGACAGATCCTACGAGCAGTACTTC.